These 17 T cell receptor beta chains originate from one sample sequenced in a study of blood T cell repertoires in COVID-19. The data were produced by immunoSEQ multiplex PCR, yet TCRdb's version contains in-frame clones alone and is incomplete. The sample lists under 200,000 clones; approximately 84% were seen once. The sequencing input was peripheral blood. These receptors were collected from a man aged 40-55 years with acute or convalescent COVID-19.

For this clone: Additional DNA sequences in this sample encode the identical CDR3. V and J are TRBV6-5 and TRBJ1-1; D remains ambiguous. Germline lookup yields CDR1 MNHEY and CDR2 SVGAGI. The CDR3 totals 12 residues. The germline V and J ends were trimmed by 2 bases and 6 bases, with 7 bases remaining between them. CDR3 in amino acids: CASSYSGSEAFF. The DNA of the CDR3 is TGTGCCAGCAGTTACAGCGGCTCTGAAGCTTTCTTT.

The chain uses TRBV4-3 and TRBJ2-1; D gene unclear. V lost 1 base, J lost 2 bases, and 3 bases lay in between. Germline V gene data show CDR1 as LGHNA and CDR2 as YSLEER. CDR3 size: 13 residues. The CDR3 bases are TGCGCCAGCAGCCAAGCGGCCTACAATGAGCAGTTCTTC. Its protein is CASSQAAYNEQFF.

This clone was recorded once. The V and J genes are TRBV5-1 and TRBJ2-1; TRBD1 is a possible D gene (5 bases). The CDR3 consists of 19 residues. Trimming removed 1 base at V and 0 bases at J, with 20 bases between. Germline values: CDR1 SGHRS, CDR2 YFSETQ. The DNA of the CDR3 is TGCGCCAGCAGCTTGTTTTCAGGGCGTGTTGGTCGCTCCTACAATGAGCAGTTCTTC. Amino acid sequence: CASSLFSGRVGRSYNEQFF.

The genes are TRBV6-6 and TRBJ1-2; D remains ambiguous. V shed 0 bases and J shed 7 bases, with 15 bases lying between them. In germline, CDR1 is MNHNY, CDR2 SVGAGI (reference sequence). There are 15 residues in the CDR3. The CDR3 region has the DNA TGTGCCAGCAGTTACTCTTCAGGAGCGGCGGGTGGCTACACCTTC. Translated: CASSYSSGAAGGYTF.

This chain joins TRBV11-2 and TRBJ2-2; D is perhaps TRBD2 (7 bases). Deletions cut 3 bases from V and 7 bases from J, with 18 bases between. This CDR3 contains 16 residues. Germline V CDR1 and CDR2: SGHAT, FQNNGV. The CDR3 DNA sequence: TGTGCCAGCAGCTTGGTCGGGGGGCCAGGGGACGGGGAGCTGTTTTTT. Translating it yields CASSLVGGPGDGELFF.

This chain uses TRBV25-1 with TRBJ2-2; 11 nucleotides match TRBD2. Losses at the gene ends were 10 bases for V and 6 bases for J; bases not matched to a gene: 10. In germline, CDR1 is MGHDK, CDR2 SYGVNS. This CDR3 comprises 15 residues. The CDR3 region has the DNA TGTGCCACCGAGATTAGCGGGGGGGCCCCCGGGGAGCTGTTTTTT. Its translation is CATEISGGAPGELFF.

The V call is TRBV21-1, the J call TRBJ1-1; TRBD1 is the table's D call and was not checked against the DNA. TRBV21-1 is a pseudogene locus. The CDR3 sequence is 13 residues long. The CDR3 sequence: CAGLNTRNTEAFF. CDR3 coding DNA: TGTGCCGGCCTGAATACAAGGAACACTGAAGCTTTCTTT.

The rearrangement links TRBV18 to TRBJ1-5, with D perhaps matching TRBD1 (6 bases). Trimming pared 4 bases from V and 6 bases from J, leaving 16 bases between. CDR3 length: 15 residues. Germline V lookup: CDR1 KGHSH, CDR2 LQKENI. The CDR3 is CASSLGGQGGQPQHF. The DNA of the CDR3 is TGTGCCAGCTCACTGGGGGGGCAGGGCGGTCAGCCCCAGCATTTT.

This chain uses TRBV7-9 with TRBJ2-5; D possibly corresponds to TRBD1 (5 bases). CDR3 length: 16 amino acids. V was shortened by 4 bases and J by 0 bases, with 15 bases between the two germline ends. Germline V gene sequence: CDR1 SEHNR, CDR2 FQNEAQ (reference sequence). The DNA of the CDR3 is TGTGCCAGCAGCTCACGGACACATTCCAACCAAGAGACCCAGTACTTC. Protein: CASSSRTHSNQETQYF.

The chain is built from TRBV6-2 or TRBV6-3 and TRBJ2-1; tentative D call: TRBD1 (6 bases). The CDR3 contains 15 residues. V lost 2 bases and J lost 7, with 15 bases in between. The germline V gene has CDR1 MNHEY and CDR2 SVGEGT. The CDR3 coding sequence is TGTGCCAGCAGTTACCCCCGGACAGTAAGGAATGAGCAGTTCTTC. Its translation: CASSYPRTVRNEQFF.

The J gene is TRBJ2-1, the V gene TRBV30, with D perhaps TRBD1 (6 bases). Per germline, CDR1 GTSNPN and CDR2 SVGIG (reference sequence). The V and J ends lost 7 bases and 4 bases respectively, with 14 bases between them. CDR3 length: 13 amino acids. Here the CDR3 reads CALQGISYNEQFF. CDR3 bases: TGTGCCTTACAGGGCATCTCTTACAATGAGCAGTTCTTC.

The rearrangement joins TRBV3-1 (or the pseudogene TRBV3-2) to TRBJ2-5; 10 bases fit TRBD1. V lost 5 bases to trimming and J lost 3 bases; unmatched junction nucleotides: 3. CDR3 length: 14 residues. Looked up from germline, CDR1 is LGHDT and CDR2 is YNNKEL (reference sequence). The CDR3 region is CASSIGTGEETQYF. CDR3 nucleotide sequence: TGTGCCAGCAGCATCGGGACAGGGGAAGAGACCCAGTACTTC.

The chain joins TRBV6-5 to TRBJ1-3, with 7 nucleotides matching TRBD1. Germline V lookup: CDR1 MNHEY, CDR2 SVGAGI. After removal of 5 bases from V and 4 bases from J, the junction contained 5 bases not matched to a gene. The CDR3 has 14 residues. The CDR3 loop reads CASSRQGRGNTIYF. DNA for the CDR3: TGTGCCAGCAGTCGACAGGGTCGGGGAAACACCATATATTTT.

The chain recombines TRBV27 with TRBJ2-3, with a possible D match to TRBD1 (6 bases). This CDR3 has 14 amino acids. V lost 10 bases and J 4 bases, leaving 18 bases between the germline ends. CDR1 and CDR2 from the germline V gene are MNHEY and SMNVEV (reference sequence). The CDR3 protein is CATWDNSEADTQYF. In DNA, the CDR3 is TGTGCCACCTGGGACAACTCCGAGGCAGATACGCAGTATTTT.

The chain combines TRBV7-8 with TRBJ2-5; 7 bases match TRBD1. Germline V gene lookup returns CDR1 SGHVS and CDR2 FQNEAQ. This CDR3 region has 15 residues. The V segment lost 1 base and the J segment 2 bases; nucleotides outside the gene matches: 4. CDR3: CASSLVTGPQETQYF. For the CDR3, the DNA is TGTGCCAGCAGCTTAGTGACAGGGCCTCAAGAGACCCAGTACTTC.

V is TRBV28 and J is TRBJ2-6; maybe TRBD2 (6 bases). CDR3 length equals 14 residues. The germline V and J ends were trimmed by 6 bases and 3 bases, with 9 bases remaining between them. The germline V gene encodes CDR1 MDHEN and CDR2 SYDVKM. The CDR3: CASSPGVGANVLTF. Here the CDR3 DNA reads TGTGCCAGCAGCCCGGGGGTTGGGGCCAACGTCCTGACTTTC.

V usage is TRBV2 and J usage is TRBJ1-6, with D perhaps matching TRBD1 (6 bases). The CDR3 runs to 13 residues. Trimming pared 4 bases from V and 10 bases from J, leaving 11 bases between. Germline V gene lookup returns CDR1 SNHLY and CDR2 FYNNEI. The CDR3 is CASSGTANSPLHF. For the CDR3, the DNA is TGTGCCAGCAGTGGGACAGCGAACTCACCCCTCCACTTT.